Listed here are 14 T cell receptor beta chains from one sample, sequenced in a study of Ad26.COV2.S vaccination and SARS-CoV-2 variants. Produced via immunoSEQ multiplex PCR; TCRdb's table is partial and in-frame only. The data show 350,000 to 450,000 clones, about nine tenths seen once. Treatment here: some 20 received Ad26.COV2.S at low or high dose, single or two shots; 5 received placebo; per-sample allocation not given. Sample collection was performed on day 63 after the first vaccine or placebo injection. The sequencing used peripheral blood, collected in a trial of Ad26.COV2.S vaccine versus placebo. Receptors originate from a person aged 18-65 years who received the Ad26.COV2.S COVID-19 vaccine or a placebo.

This chain links TRBV25-1 with TRBJ2-7; D tentatively reads TRBD1 or TRBD2 (6 bases each). V was pared by 7 bases and J by 3 bases, with 13 bases between. CDR1 is MGHDK, CDR2 SYGVNS, per germline. The CDR3 totals 13 residues. The chain's CDR3 is CASIPGAHYEQYF. The CDR3 DNA reads as TGTGCCAGCATACCGGGGGCTCACTACGAGCAGTACTTC.

The J gene is TRBJ1-2, the V gene TRBV5-4, with D unclear. Germline CDR1 reads SGHNT; CDR2 reads YYREEE (reference sequence). V shed 3 bases and J shed 6 bases, with 15 bases lying between them. The CDR3 has 14 residues. This CDR3 reads CASSSTANLHGYTF. CDR3 nucleotides: TGTGCCAGCAGCTCGACGGCAAACTTACATGGCTACACCTTC.

The gene calls are TRBV6-5 and TRBJ2-3; possibly TRBD2 for D (5 bases). CDR1 is MNHEY and CDR2 is SVGAGI in the germline V gene. V was trimmed by 2 bases and J by 3 bases, leaving 12 bases between them. The CDR3 consists of 15 residues. CDR3 bases: TGTGCCAGCAGTTACGGGAGAGGAGGTACAGATACGCAGTATTTT. Amino acid sequence: CASSYGRGGTDTQYF.

CDR3 sequence (DNA): TGTGCCAGCAGCTTCCTCCGTGAACCCAGGGTGGGGTACGAGCAGTACTTC. It codes for CASSFLREPRVGYEQYF. The V and J genes are TRBV11-2 and TRBJ2-7, with a tentative D call TRBD1 (5 bases). The CDR3 is 17 residues long. The ends were cut back, 3 bases at V and 4 bases at J, with 22 bases in the middle. The germline V gene encodes CDR1 SGHAT and CDR2 FQNNGV.

The chain joins TRBV19 to TRBJ1-6; perhaps TRBD1 as D (5 bases). This CDR3 contains 16 residues. Germline CDR1 is LNHDA and CDR2 is SQIVND (reference sequence). Trimming left V 3 bases short and J 5 bases short, with 14 bases between. CDR3 amino acids: CASSITQGTNNSPLHF. The CDR3 region has the DNA TGTGCCAGTAGTATCACGCAGGGAACGAATAATTCACCCCTCCACTTT.

V usage is TRBV11-3 and J usage is TRBJ1-1, with no clear D. The V end lost 3 bases, the J end lost 2 bases, and 7 bases lay between the germline ends. The germline CDR1 and CDR2 sequences are SGHNT and YENEEA. The CDR3 has 13 residues. This CDR3 reads CASSLRQNTEAFF. The CDR3 DNA is TGTGCCAGCAGCTTGCGCCAAAACACTGAAGCTTTCTTT. The whole variable domain, filled in from reference TRBV11-3 and TRBJ1-1, reads EAGVVQSPRYKIIEKKQPVAFWCNPISGHNTLYWYLQNLGQGPELLIRYENEEAVDDSQLPKDRFSAERLKGVDSTLKIQPAELGDSAVYLCASSLRQNTEAFFGQGTRLTVV.

The chain carries TRBV10-1 and TRBJ2-5; 7 positions agree with TRBD1. The CDR3 sequence is 17 residues long. Germline-derived CDR1 and CDR2 are WNHNN and SYGVQD (reference sequence). V was clipped by 0 bases and J by 2 bases; unmatched bases: 9. CDR3 amino acids: CASSESGQVEGQETQYF. The CDR3 DNA reads as TGCGCCAGCAGTGAGTCTGGACAGGTCGAGGGTCAAGAGACCCAGTACTTC.

V is TRBV6-2 or TRBV6-3 and J is TRBJ1-5, with D unresolved. CDR1 is MNHEY, CDR2 SVGEGT, per germline. This CDR3 spans 14 amino acids. Trimming shortened V by 6 bases and J by 6 bases, and 15 bases separated the two germline ends. The CDR3 DNA follows: TGTGCCAGCAGCGGGTGGGGTTCTAGTCAGCCCCAGCATTTT. This translates into CASSGWGSSQPQHF.

V gene TRBV18 combines with J gene TRBJ2-7; 11 nucleotides match TRBD2. Germline V gene sequence: CDR1 KGHSH, CDR2 LQKENI. V shed 3 bases, J shed 2 bases, and the junction held 6 bases outside the gene matches. The CDR3 consists of 16 residues. This chain's CDR3 is CASSPLLAGGTYEQYF. As DNA, the CDR3 is TGTGCCAGCTCACCCCTTCTAGCGGGGGGTACCTACGAGCAGTACTTC.

The V call is TRBV5-1, the J call TRBJ1-6; D possibly corresponds to TRBD1 (5 bases). The CDR3 covers 16 residues. CDR1 and CDR2 (germline): SGHRS, YFSETQ. Trimming cost V 5 bases and J 9 bases, with 21 bases left between them. CDR3 nucleotides: TGCGCCAGCAGTGATGACAGACAGACCCCCCTTTCACCCCTCCACTTT. This encodes CASSDDRQTPLSPLHF.

The rearrangement uses TRBV25-1 and TRBJ2-3; 9 positions agree with TRBD2. V shed 2 bases, J shed 2 bases, and the junction held 8 bases outside the gene matches. Germline CDR1 and CDR2: MGHDK and SYGVNS. The CDR3 has 17 residues. The CDR3: CASSEPGTSSHTDTQYF. CDR3 DNA: TGTGCCAGCAGTGAACCGGGGACTAGCTCACACACAGATACGCAGTATTTT. The full variable domain, in which reference TRBV25-1 and TRBJ2-3 provide the parts outside the CDR3, is EADIYQTPRYLVIGTGKKITLECSQTMGHDKMYWYQQDPGMELHLIHYSYGVNSTEKGDLSSESTVSRIRTEHFPLTLESARPSHTSQYLCASSEPGTSSHTDTQYFGPGTRLTVL.

The chain recombines TRBV7-9 with TRBJ2-7, with TRBD1 matching over 7 bases. The CDR3 totals 17 residues. The V gene's germline CDR1 is SEHNR and CDR2 FQNEAQ (reference sequence). With V trimmed by 2 bases and J by 2 bases, 12 bases remained unmatched. The CDR3 here is CASSLNVGGQPAYEQYF. DNA for the CDR3: TGTGCCAGCAGCTTAAACGTAGGGGGACAGCCAGCCTACGAGCAGTACTTC.

This clone was counted once. The chain recombines TRBV18 with TRBJ2-2; 8 bases are shared with TRBD2. The CDR3 is 15 amino acids. The germline V gene has CDR1 KGHSH and CDR2 LQKENI. V trimming: 5 bases; J trimming: 1 base; junction bases outside the gene matches: 3. DNA for the CDR3: TGTGCCAGCTCATTTCTAGCGGGGAACACCGGGGAGCTGTTTTTT. Translation: CASSFLAGNTGELFF.

The V and J genes are TRBV6-5 and TRBJ1-1; D gene uncertain. The V end was cut by 0 bases, the J end by 1 base, with 9 bases between. From germline, CDR1 is MNHEY and CDR2 SVGAGI. CDR3 length equals 15 residues. CDR3 nucleotide sequence: TGTGCCAGCAGTTACTCGATTCAACCGAACACTGAAGCTTTCTTT. Residues: CASSYSIQPNTEAFF.